These 14 T cell receptor beta chains share one sample of origin, sequenced in a study of OX40 agonist ivuxolimab in advanced cancers. The repertoire was sequenced with immunoSEQ multiplex PCR; TCRdb's copy has only in-frame clones and lacks some. There are 50,000 to 70,000 clones in the sample; 84% occur only once, and almost 0.65% lies in the top ten. Here the sequenced sample was CD4+ or CD8+ T cells sorted from blood, taken in a trial of the OX40 agonist ivuxolimab. These receptors were obtained from an adult with an advanced solid tumor such as melanoma, head and neck, liver or kidney cancer.

This chain connects TRBV7-9 to TRBJ1-1, with D unclear. The CDR3 spans 12 residues. Germline V gene data show CDR1 as SEHNR and CDR2 as FQNEAQ (reference sequence). Trimming left V 2 bases short and J 4 bases short, with 5 bases between. CDR3 DNA sequence: TGTGCCAGCAGCTTATTTGGCACTGAAGCTTTCTTT. Translation: CASSLFGTEAFF.

This chain connects TRBV7-3 to TRBJ2-2; 9 nucleotides line up with TRBD1. Trimming cost V 6 bases and J 4 bases; bases outside gene matches: 9. CDR1 is SGHTA and CDR2 is FQGTGA in the germline V gene. This CDR3 spans 16 amino acids. The CDR3: CASSPWADRGTGELFF. In DNA, the CDR3 is TGTGCCAGCAGTCCTTGGGCGGACAGGGGCACCGGGGAGCTGTTTTTT.

This clone has a single count. The V gene is TRBV18, the J gene TRBJ2-5; TRBD2 might be the D (5 bases). Germline CDR1 KGHSH, CDR2 LQKENI. V dropped 1 base and J dropped 2 bases, with 11 bases sitting between them. CDR3 size: 15 residues. In DNA form, the CDR3 reads TGTGCCAGCTCACCACGTCCTAGCATACAAGAGACCCAGTACTTC. It specifies CASSPRPSIQETQYF.

This chain connects TRBV30 to TRBJ1-5; 9 bases are a match to TRBD1. V shed 5 bases and J 4 bases; nucleotides not matched to a gene: 0. The germline gives CDR1 GTSNPN, CDR2 SVGIG (reference sequence). The CDR3 runs 12 residues. The CDR3, as DNA: TGTGCCTGGGGACAGGGGAATCAGCCCCAGCATTTT. Residues: CAWGQGNQPQHF.

This clone was counted between two and nine times. V is TRBV6-5 and J is TRBJ1-2; tentatively, D is TRBD1 (6 bases). With 0 bases removed from V and 2 bases from J, the gap between germline ends came to 13 bases. The CDR3 extends over 16 amino acids. Germline values: CDR1 MNHEY, CDR2 SVGAGI. In DNA, the CDR3 is TGTGCCAGCAGTTACTCTTTTCGGCAGGGGAACTATGGCTACACCTTC. Its protein is CASSYSFRQGNYGYTF.

The V call is TRBV14, the J call TRBJ1-2, with D perhaps matching TRBD1 (6 bases). With 0 bases removed from V and 5 bases from J, the gap between germline ends came to 10 bases. The germline V gene encodes CDR1 SGHDN and CDR2 FVKESK. This CDR3 region has 14 residues. The CDR3 region is CASSQDARGYGYTF. The CDR3 DNA reads TGTGCCAGCAGCCAAGATGCCAGGGGTTATGGCTACACCTTC.

This clone was detected once. The genes are TRBV28 and TRBJ1-2; a weak D match, TRBD1 (5 bases). The CDR3 extends over 18 amino acids. CDR1 is MDHEN and CDR2 is SYDVKM in the germline V gene. V lost 7 bases and J lost 2, with 26 bases in between. Here the CDR3 reads CASTPGGTGPWANYGYTF. DNA for the CDR3: TGTGCCAGCACCCCGGGCGGCACAGGACCATGGGCCAACTATGGCTACACCTTC.

J is TRBJ1-1 and V is TRBV6-5; TRBD1 might be the D (5 bases). The CDR3 has 15 amino acids. The V end was cut by 1 base, the J end by 3 bases, with 12 bases between. Germline CDR1 MNHEY, CDR2 SVGAGI. The CDR3 loop reads CASSYWGDRDTEAFF. Written as DNA, the CDR3 is TGTGCCAGCAGTTACTGGGGGGATCGGGACACTGAAGCTTTCTTT.

The genes are TRBV14 and TRBJ2-3; D perhaps matches TRBD1 (6 bases). V dropped 2 bases and J dropped 2 bases, with 17 bases sitting between them. The germline gives CDR1 SGHDN, CDR2 FVKESK. The CDR3 extends over 17 amino acids. This CDR3 is CASSQTRGGQLTDTQYF. CDR3 sequence (DNA): TGTGCCAGCAGCCAAACCCGTGGGGGCCAACTCACAGATACGCAGTATTTT.

V and J are TRBV5-1 and TRBJ1-4; 8 positions match TRBD1. Germline V gene sequence: CDR1 SGHRS, CDR2 YFSETQ. Losses at the gene ends were 2 bases for V and 6 bases for J; bases not matched to a gene: 3. CDR3 length equals 14 residues. CDR3 nucleotides: TGCGCCAGCAGCTTCGGACAGGGTGATGAAAAACTGTTTTTT. This codes for CASSFGQGDEKLFF.

The V call is TRBV20-1, the J call TRBJ2-1, with D unresolved. The CDR3 is made up of 10 amino acids. Trimming removed 3 bases from V and 10 bases from J, with 7 bases in between. CDR1 is DFQATT and CDR2 is SNEGSKA in the germline V gene (reference sequence). CDR3 in DNA: TGCAGTGCTAGGATGGAGGAGCAGTTCTTC. Residues: CSARMEEQFF.

The chain couples TRBV4-2 to TRBJ1-6; 8 nucleotides agree with TRBD1. The CDR3 is 13 residues long. Trimming took 9 bases from V and 8 from J; bases not matched to a gene: 6. Germline V gives CDR1 LGHNA, CDR2 YNFKEQ. CDR3 in DNA: TGTGCCAGTAGGACAGGGAAGGATTCACCCCTCCACTTT. Translation gives CASRTGKDSPLHF.

This rearrangement joins TRBV19 to TRBJ1-5; D is undetermined. In germline, CDR1 is LNHDA, CDR2 SQIVND (reference sequence). The CDR3 is 15 amino acids. Trimming pared 4 bases from V and 1 base from J, leaving 11 bases between. The CDR3 loop is CASSKSLGSNQPQHF. The CDR3 DNA follows: TGTGCCAGTAGTAAGTCACTGGGGAGCAATCAGCCCCAGCATTTT.

J is TRBJ1-2 and V is TRBV28; D unclear. Germline V gene lookup returns CDR1 MDHEN and CDR2 SYDVKM. The CDR3 is 12 amino acids. V was shortened by 8 bases and J by 4 bases, with 11 bases between the two germline ends. Here the CDR3 reads CASAAPSYGYTF. CDR3 nucleotide sequence: TGTGCCAGCGCGGCGCCTAGCTATGGCTACACCTTC.